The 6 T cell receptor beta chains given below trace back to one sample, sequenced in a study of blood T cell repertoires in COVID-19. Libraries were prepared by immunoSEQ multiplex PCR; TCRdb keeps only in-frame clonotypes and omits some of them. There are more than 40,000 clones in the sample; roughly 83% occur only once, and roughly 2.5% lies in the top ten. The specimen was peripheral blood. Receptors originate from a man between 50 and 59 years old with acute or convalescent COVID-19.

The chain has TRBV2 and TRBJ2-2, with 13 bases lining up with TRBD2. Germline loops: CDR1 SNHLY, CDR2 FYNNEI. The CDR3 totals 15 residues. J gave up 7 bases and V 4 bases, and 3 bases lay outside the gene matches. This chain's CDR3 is CASSGLAGGGGELFF. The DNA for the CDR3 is TGTGCCAGCAGTGGACTAGCGGGGGGCGGCGGGGAGCTGTTTTTT. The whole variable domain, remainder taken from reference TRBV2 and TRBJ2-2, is EPEVTQTPSHQVTQMGQEVILRCVPISNHLYFYWYRQILGQKVEFLVSFYNNEISEKSEIFDDQFSVERPDGSNFTLKIRSTKLEDSAMYFCASSGLAGGGGELFFGEGSRLTVL.

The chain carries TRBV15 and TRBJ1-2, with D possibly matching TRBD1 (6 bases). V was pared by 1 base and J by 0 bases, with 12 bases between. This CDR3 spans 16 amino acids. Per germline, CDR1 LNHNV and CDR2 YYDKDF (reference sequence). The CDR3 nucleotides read TGTGCCACCAGCAGAGCAAACAGGGCCCCTAACTATGGCTACACCTTC. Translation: CATSRANRAPNYGYTF.

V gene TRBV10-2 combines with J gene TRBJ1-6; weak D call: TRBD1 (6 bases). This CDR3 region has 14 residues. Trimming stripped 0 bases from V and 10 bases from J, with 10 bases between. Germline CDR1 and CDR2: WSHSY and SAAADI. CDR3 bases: TGCGCCAGCAGTGAGTCGGGGGCAGGATCACCCCTCCACTTT. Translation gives CASSESGAGSPLHF.

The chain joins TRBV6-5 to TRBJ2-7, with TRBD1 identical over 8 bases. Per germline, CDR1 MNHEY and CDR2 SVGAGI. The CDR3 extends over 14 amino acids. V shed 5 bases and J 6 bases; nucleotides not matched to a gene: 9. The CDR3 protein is CASSLQDRVVEQYF. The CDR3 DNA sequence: TGTGCCAGCAGTCTACAGGACAGGGTTGTCGAGCAGTACTTC.

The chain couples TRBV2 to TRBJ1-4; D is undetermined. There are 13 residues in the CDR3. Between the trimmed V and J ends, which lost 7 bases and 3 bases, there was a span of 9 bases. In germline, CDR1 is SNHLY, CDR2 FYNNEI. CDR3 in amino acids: CASNWQANEKLFF. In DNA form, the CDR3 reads TGTGCCAGCAACTGGCAGGCTAATGAAAAACTGTTTTTT.

CDR3 in amino acids: CASSPLRFSSYNEQFF. The CDR3 nucleotides are TGTGCCAGCAGCCCCCTCAGGTTCAGCTCCTACAATGAGCAGTTCTTC. This chain links TRBV27 with TRBJ2-1; D not certain. Trimming removed 6 bases from V and 0 bases from J, with 15 bases in between. CDR1 is MNHEY, CDR2 SMNVEV, per germline (reference sequence). This CDR3 has 16 residues.